What follows are 13 T cell receptor beta chains derived from one specimen sequenced in a study of response to subunit inactivated influenza vaccine. TCRdb processed the RT-PCR reads anew with MiXCR; each CDR3 protein has one entry. The table shows over 150,000 distinct CDR3 sequences, with around an eighth occurring only once. The sample in question was CD8+ T cells sorted from PBMCs, obtained about 5 days after vaccination. Receptors were obtained from a man aged 50-59 years who received an inactivated influenza vaccine.

The V and J genes are TRBV4-2 and TRBJ2-7; D is possibly TRBD1 (5 bases). The CDR3 is 16 residues long. Germline loops: CDR1 LGHNA, CDR2 YNFKEQ. Trimming removed 0 bases from V and 1 base from J, with 13 bases in between. The CDR3 DNA follows: TGTGCCAGCAGCCAAGATAATATTCAGGGTTCCTACGAGCAGTACTTC. Protein: CASSQDNIQGSYEQYF.

This clonotype was picked up a small number of times. The chain uses TRBV7-6 and TRBJ2-1, with 10 bases identical to TRBD2. Germline V lookup: CDR1 SGHVS, CDR2 FNYEAQ. J lost 1 base, V lost 0 bases, and 3 bases had no gene match. There are 17 residues in the CDR3. Written as DNA, the CDR3 is TGTGCCAGCAGCTTAGCAGCTAGCGGGGGATCCTACAATGAGCAGTTCTTC. Translation gives CASSLAASGGSYNEQFF.

The rearrangement links TRBV18 to TRBJ2-7; 12 bases map to TRBD2. V trimming: 2 bases; J trimming: 3 bases; junction bases outside the gene matches: 11. Germline V lookup: CDR1 KGHSH, CDR2 LQKENI. The CDR3 sequence is 18 residues long. The CDR3 sequence is CASSPSSGRDAFIYEQYF. In DNA, the CDR3 is TGTGCCAGCTCACCATCTAGCGGGAGGGATGCATTCATCTACGAGCAGTACTTC. Complete variable domain (other parts from reference TRBV18 and TRBJ2-7): NAGVMQNPRHLVRRRGQEARLRCSPMKGHSHVYWYRQLPEEGLKFMVYLQKENIIDESGMPKERFSAEFPKEGPSILRIQQVVRGDSAAYFCASSPSSGRDAFIYEQYFGPGTRLTVT.

This clonotype was found a few times. The chain joins TRBV7-6 to TRBJ1-1; 7 bases line up with TRBD1. J gave up 4 bases and V 3 bases, and 11 bases lay outside the gene matches. The germline V gene has CDR1 SGHVS and CDR2 FNYEAQ. The CDR3 contains 16 residues. The DNA of the CDR3 is TGTGCCAGCAGCTTTAACCCCAGGGGGGCGGTCACTGAAGCTTTCTTT. This sequence encodes CASSFNPRGAVTEAFF.

The chain has TRBV20-1 and TRBJ2-1, with 7 bases aligning to TRBD1. This CDR3 has 15 amino acids. Germline assignment: CDR1 DFQATT and CDR2 SNEGSKA (reference sequence). V shed 7 bases and J 0 bases; nucleotides not matched to a gene: 9. The CDR3 nucleotides are TGCAGTGTCACGACAGGGCGGCGCTCCTACAATGAGCAGTTCTTC. It is translated as CSVTTGRRSYNEQFF.

This clonotype was detected only a few times. The DNA for the CDR3 is TGTGCCAGCAGCTTAGAGCGGTTAGGGAACACTGAAGCTTTCTTT. Its translation is CASSLERLGNTEAFF. The chain is built from TRBV7-2 and TRBJ1-1; D is ambiguous. CDR3 size: 15 residues. V shed 1 base and J shed 1 base, with 10 bases lying between them. Per the germline V gene, CDR1 is SGHTA and CDR2 is FQGNSA.

Turning to this clonotype: It may be a read error: a sequence one base away is much more abundant. V is TRBV7-6 and J is TRBJ2-5, with 9 bases matching TRBD1. CDR3 length: 15 amino acids. V dropped 5 bases and J dropped 5; count of bases not matched to a gene: 9. Germline assignment: CDR1 SGHVS and CDR2 FNYEAQ. CDR3 loop: CASSAYRDRDETQYF. The CDR3 region has the DNA TGTGCCAGCAGCGCGTACCGGGACAGGGATGAGACCCAGTACTTC. The complete variable domain, with remaining parts taken from reference TRBV7-6 and TRBJ2-5, reads GAGVSQSPRYKVTKRGQDVALRCDPISGHVSLYWYRQALGQGPEFLTYFNYEAQQDKSGLPNDRFSAERPEGSISTLTIQRTEQRDSAMYRCASSAYRDRDETQYFGPGTRLLVL.

Many counts were recorded for this clonotype. This chain connects TRBV10-3 to TRBJ2-7; 9 nucleotides line up with TRBD1. This CDR3 spans 15 amino acids. Germline V CDR1 and CDR2: ENHRY, SYGVKD. V shed 8 bases, J shed 1 base, and the junction held 9 bases outside the gene matches. DNA for the CDR3: TGTGCCATCCGAGAACCGGGACAGGGTTCCTACGAGCAGTACTTC. Amino acid sequence: CAIREPGQGSYEQYF.

V usage is TRBV4-2 and J usage is TRBJ1-4; 7 bases line up with TRBD1. Germline V CDR1 and CDR2: LGHNA, YNFKEQ. This CDR3 region has 16 residues. V gave up 0 bases and J gave up 3 bases; unmatched junction bases: 4. CDR3 amino acids: CASSQEDGQANEKLFF. CDR3 nucleotides: TGTGCCAGCAGCCAAGAGGACGGACAGGCTAATGAAAAACTGTTTTTT.

This clonotype was seen at least ten times. The chain uses TRBV24-1 and TRBJ2-1; D uncertain. The CDR3 has 14 residues. The germline CDR1 and CDR2 sequences are KGHDR and SFDVKD. V was pared by 9 bases and J by 2 bases, with 13 bases between. CDR3 sequence (DNA): TGTGCCACCGCAGACAATTACGCCTACAATGAGCAGTTCTTC. This encodes CATADNYAYNEQFF.

J is TRBJ2-1 and V is TRBV12-3 or TRBV12-4, with 10 bases fitting TRBD1. V shed 4 bases and J 7 bases; nucleotides not matched to a gene: 10. The CDR3 runs to 16 residues. The chain's CDR3 is CASSSPGTGEWNEQFF. CDR3 sequence (DNA): TGTGCCAGCAGTTCGCCCGGGACAGGGGAATGGAATGAGCAGTTCTTC.

This clonotype was counted only a few times. The chain has TRBV4-1 and TRBJ2-1; TRBD1 is a possible D gene (5 bases). Trimming removed 1 base from V and 5 bases from J, with 15 bases in between. CDR1 is MGHRA and CDR2 is YSYEKL in the germline V gene. The CDR3 has 16 residues. The CDR3 DNA reads TGCGCCAGCAGCCAAGCCAGGATAGACAGAAACAATGAGCAGTTCTTC. This encodes CASSQARIDRNNEQFF.

The table lists this clonotype with a few counts. This chain links TRBV27 with TRBJ2-2; D may be TRBD2 (6 bases). The germline V gene encodes CDR1 MNHEY and CDR2 SMNVEV (reference sequence). Trimming pared 3 bases from V and 5 bases from J, leaving 16 bases between. CDR3 length equals 16 residues. The CDR3 region is CASSFVRFGGTGELFF. DNA of the CDR3: TGTGCCAGCAGTTTCGTCCGTTTTGGGGGGACCGGGGAGCTGTTTTTT.